Below are 22 T cell receptor beta chains sequenced from a single sample in a study of CD4 T cell repertoires and nickel. One entry per CDR3 protein results from TCRdb running MiXCR on the RT-PCR reads. In the table there are more than 150 distinct CDR3 sequences, under 75% of which are singletons. The specimen was CD4+ T cells from blood, not recorded whether cultured. The receptor source for this set is a human donor in a nickel allergy study, with or without nickel allergy (not recorded which). It is not recorded whether this sample comes from one donor or several.

This rearrangement joins TRBV7-3 to TRBJ2-2; the D is unclear. The CDR3 is 14 amino acids. Trimming removed 5 bases from V and 1 base from J, with 8 bases in between. Looked up from germline, CDR1 is SGHTA and CDR2 is FQGTGA. The CDR3 nucleotides read TGTGCCAGCAGCCCCGCCTTGAACACCGGGGAGCTGTTTTTT. Residues: CASSPALNTGELFF.

This chain connects TRBV12-3 or TRBV12-4 to TRBJ1-5, with a weak D call TRBD1 (5 bases). CDR3 length equals 15 residues. Between the trimmed V and J ends, which lost 2 bases and 3 bases, there was a span of 11 bases. CDR3 DNA sequence: TGTGCCAGCAGTTTACGGGGGGGTGCCAATCAGCCCCAGCATTTT. It yields the protein CASSLRGGANQPQHF.

This clonotype has a handful of counts. The chain is built from TRBV20-1 and TRBJ2-1; 13 nucleotides agree with TRBD2. Unmatched junction bases numbered 5, after V lost 2 bases and J lost 4 bases. CDR3 length: 16 residues. Germline assignment: CDR1 DFQATT and CDR2 SNEGSKA (reference sequence). CDR3 bases: TGCAGTGCTAGACAGGGACTAGCGGGAAAATACAATGAGCAGTTCTTC. It yields the protein CSARQGLAGKYNEQFF.

The chain joins TRBV27 to TRBJ2-4, with D possibly being TRBD2 (6 bases). Between the trimmed V and J ends, which lost 6 bases and 8 bases, there was a span of 14 bases. This CDR3 spans 13 amino acids. The germline gives CDR1 MNHEY, CDR2 SMNVEV (reference sequence). The chain's CDR3 is CASSLGWRDIQYF. The CDR3 region has the DNA TGTGCCAGCAGCTTGGGTTGGAGGGACATTCAGTACTTC.

CDR3 coding DNA: TGTGCCATCAGTGCTTTCTCGGGACAGGGCGCCTATGGCTACACCTTC. Translating it yields CAISAFSGQGAYGYTF. The chain carries TRBV10-3 and TRBJ1-2; 9 bases are shared with TRBD1. Germline-derived CDR1 and CDR2 are ENHRY and SYGVKD. This CDR3 is built from 16 residues. V shed 4 bases, J shed 4 bases, and the junction held 10 bases outside the gene matches.

The rearrangement links TRBV15 to TRBJ2-3; D possibly matches TRBD1 or TRBD2 (6 bases each). Between the trimmed V and J ends, which lost 0 bases and 2 bases, there was a span of 9 bases. The CDR3 extends over 15 amino acids. Germline assignment: CDR1 LNHNV and CDR2 YYDKDF (reference sequence). In DNA form, the CDR3 reads TGTGCCACCAGCAGAGAAGGGGGGAACACAGATACGCAGTATTTT. This translates into CATSREGGNTDTQYF. Together with reference TRBV15 and TRBJ2-3, the CDR3 gives the full variable domain: DAMVIQNPRYQVTQFGKPVTLSCSQTLNHNVMYWYQQKSSQAPKLLFHYYDKDFNNEADTPDNFQSRRPNTSFCFLDIRSPGLGDTAMYLCATSREGGNTDTQYFGPGTRLTVL.

This sequence joins TRBV7-3 and TRBJ2-5; possible D gene TRBD2, 6 bases. Germline CDR1 and CDR2: SGHTA and FQGTGA. V lost 8 bases to trimming and J lost 5 bases, with 21 bases between them. This CDR3 is built from 15 residues. The CDR3 is CASGNSGSRGETQYF. The CDR3 DNA is TGTGCCAGCGGTAATAGCGGCTCCCGAGGGGAGACCCAGTACTTC. Filled out from reference TRBV7-3 and TRBJ2-5, the complete variable domain reads GAGVSQTPSNKVTEKGKYVELRCDPISGHTALYWYRQSLGQGPEFLIYFQGTGAADDSGLPNDRFFAVRPEGSVSTLKIQRTERGDSAVYLCASGNSGSRGETQYFGPGTRLLVL.

The chain carries TRBV20-1 and TRBJ1-2, with D unclear. This CDR3 has 12 amino acids. Germline CDR1 reads DFQATT; CDR2 reads SNEGSKA (reference sequence). CDR3 sequence: CSGSGGDYGYTF. DNA of the CDR3: TGCAGCGGAAGTGGTGGGGACTATGGCTACACCTTC.

The chain recombines TRBV7-3 with TRBJ2-1; weak D call: TRBD2 (7 bases). There are 15 residues in the CDR3. V was shortened by 3 bases and J by 3 bases, with 12 bases between the two germline ends. Germline V gene sequence: CDR1 SGHTA, CDR2 FQGTGA. The CDR3 loop reads CASSFAGAYYNEQFF. DNA of the CDR3: TGTGCCAGCAGCTTTGCGGGGGCCTACTACAATGAGCAGTTCTTC.

This clonotype was recorded a few times. The genes are TRBV5-1 and TRBJ2-3; 7 nucleotides agree with TRBD2. The CDR3 consists of 17 residues. V gave up 4 bases and J gave up 2 bases; unmatched junction bases: 13. Germline V gene data show CDR1 as SGHRS and CDR2 as YFSETQ. The CDR3 DNA follows: TGCGCCAGCAGCACAGGCCACCGCGGGGGAACCACAGATACGCAGTATTTT. It codes for CASSTGHRGGTTDTQYF.

This rearrangement joins TRBV7-2 to TRBJ1-1; D uncertain. Germline V lookup: CDR1 SGHTA, CDR2 FQGNSA. The V end was cut by 5 bases, the J end by 0 bases, with 16 bases between. This CDR3 comprises 16 residues. CDR3 coding DNA: TGTGCCAGCAGCCCTGGACCTACGCTTCTGAACACTGAAGCTTTCTTT. This gives the protein CASSPGPTLLNTEAFF.

This clonotype was seen a few times. This chain joins TRBV7-2 and TRBJ2-7; tentative D call: TRBD1 (5 bases). This CDR3 has 16 amino acids. V was pared by 6 bases and J by 7 bases, with 25 bases between. Germline V gene data show CDR1 as SGHTA and CDR2 as FQGNSA. This CDR3 reads CASRQMVGQGLKEQYF. The CDR3 nucleotides are TGTGCCAGCAGACAGATGGTTGGGCAGGGTCTGAAAGAGCAGTACTTC.

The V gene is TRBV5-1, the J gene TRBJ1-1, with D perhaps matching TRBD1 (5 bases). V gave up 3 bases and J gave up 0 bases, with 18 bases separating them. CDR3 size: 17 residues. Germline V gene data show CDR1 as SGHRS and CDR2 as YFSETQ. The DNA for the CDR3 is TGCGCCAGCAGCTCCTCGGGACGTTTAAGTCTGAACACTGAAGCTTTCTTT. Translation: CASSSSGRLSLNTEAFF. Supplemented by reference TRBV5-1 and TRBJ1-1, the full variable domain reads KAGVTQTPRYLIKTRGQQVTLSCSPISGHRSVSWYQQTPGQGLQFLFEYFSETQRNKGNFPGRFSGRQFSNSRSEMNVSTLELGDSALYLCASSSSGRLSLNTEAFFGQGTRLTVV.

The rearrangement links TRBV7-2 to TRBJ2-3; 9 positions match TRBD2. Germline lookup yields CDR1 SGHTA and CDR2 FQGNSA. V lost 4 bases, J lost 11 bases, and 7 bases stayed unmatched. The CDR3 has 13 amino acids. CDR3 loop: CASSSSPSGVQYF. CDR3 in DNA: TGTGCCAGCAGCTCAAGCCCTAGCGGGGTGCAGTATTTT.

The V call is TRBV25-1, the J call TRBJ1-1; D is ambiguous. The CDR3 spans 11 residues. V was cut by 6 bases and J by 7 bases, with 9 bases left in between. The germline V gene encodes CDR1 MGHDK and CDR2 SYGVNS. This CDR3 is CASRALIEAFF. Written as DNA, the CDR3 is TGTGCCAGCAGGGCTCTGATTGAAGCTTTCTTT.

This chain uses TRBV6-5 with TRBJ1-2; D may be TRBD1 (6 bases). Trimming shortened V by 7 bases and J by 5 bases, and 14 bases separated the two germline ends. This CDR3 contains 13 residues. CDR1 and CDR2 (germline): MNHEY, SVGAGI. DNA for the CDR3: TGTGCCAGCACCCCCGGAGGGGGTTATGGCTACACCTTC. Amino acid sequence: CASTPGGGYGYTF.

This clonotype has more than one count but fewer than ten. V usage is TRBV12-3 or TRBV12-4 and J usage is TRBJ1-5, with D perhaps TRBD1 (6 bases). CDR3 size: 13 residues. V was trimmed by 3 bases and J by 6 bases, leaving 9 bases between them. The CDR3 coding sequence is TGTGCCAGCAGTTTTTCCAGGGGTCAGCCCCAGCATTTT. Translation gives CASSFSRGQPQHF.

The rearrangement links TRBV7-2 to TRBJ2-2; D remains unclear. Germline CDR1 reads SGHTA; CDR2 reads FQGNSA. Trimming pared 7 bases from V and 0 bases from J, leaving 9 bases between. There are 14 residues in the CDR3. CDR3 bases: TGTGCCAGCACGGAAAGCGCGAACACCGGGGAGCTGTTTTTT. Protein sequence: CASTESANTGELFF. Full variable domain (rest looked up from reference TRBV7-2 and TRBJ2-2): GAGVSQSPSNKVTEKGKDVELRCDPISGHTALYWYRQSLGQGLEFLIYFQGNSAPDKSGLPSDRFSAERTGGSVSTLTIQRTQQEDSAVYLCASTESANTGELFFGEGSRLTVL.

The V call is TRBV5-1, the J call TRBJ2-3; the D gene is possibly TRBD1 (6 bases). V was pared by 4 bases and J by 4 bases, with 16 bases between. The CDR3 has 15 residues. The V gene's germline CDR1 is SGHRS and CDR2 YFSETQ. The CDR3 DNA follows: TGCGCCAGCAGCGCCGGACAGTTTATCGCAGATACGCAGTATTTT. This translates into CASSAGQFIADTQYF.

This clonotype was observed a few times. V is TRBV20-1 and J is TRBJ1-3, with 9 positions matching TRBD1. CDR3 length: 15 amino acids. From germline, CDR1 is DFQATT and CDR2 SNEGSKA (reference sequence). Germline trimming cut 1 base from V and 3 bases from J; bases unmatched to any gene: 4. The CDR3 protein is CSARATGGVGNTIYF. DNA of the CDR3: TGCAGTGCTAGAGCAACAGGGGGCGTTGGAAACACCATATATTTT.

This chain links TRBV14 with TRBJ2-7; 8 bases align to TRBD1. This CDR3 has 18 amino acids. Germline lookup yields CDR1 SGHDN and CDR2 FVKESK. Unmatched junction bases numbered 18, after V lost 5 bases and J lost 3 bases. In nucleotides, the CDR3 is TGTGCCAGCAGCAGTCCCGGGACAGGTGCAGTCCCCAACTACGAGCAGTACTTC. Amino acid sequence: CASSSPGTGAVPNYEQYF. Together with reference TRBV14 and TRBJ2-7, the CDR3 gives the full variable domain: EAGVTQFPSHSVIEKGQTVTLRCDPISGHDNLYWYRRVMGKEIKFLLHFVKESKQDESGMPNNRFLAERTGGTYSTLKVQPAELEDSGVYFCASSSPGTGAVPNYEQYFGPGTRLTVT.

CDR3 region: CASSLGRGETQYF. As DNA, the CDR3 is TGTGCCAGCAGCTTGGGGAGGGGAGAGACCCAGTACTTC. This chain links TRBV7-2 with TRBJ2-5; 7 nucleotides agree with TRBD2. V shed 3 bases and J 4 bases; nucleotides not matched to a gene: 2. The CDR3 spans 13 residues. CDR1 is SGHTA and CDR2 is FQGNSA in the germline V gene.